This TCR beta chain originates from a study of vaccination and CD4 T cells after COVID-19. Whole-study context: The study drew post-COVID samples a median approximately 100 days after diagnosis (range 35 to 161). The authors gave control cultures a CEFX pool, an HIV-1 Nef pool, or no peptide.

This clonotype was recorded a few times. Its antigen is as yet unknown. The treatment here: approximately nine-day PBMC culture with coronavirus spike peptide pools or control peptides (ViraFEST assay). Dates of positive PCR ran from March to December 2020, before US Alpha, Beta and Delta variants. Cultured CD4+ T cell DNA was sequenced using the Oncomine TCR Beta short-read assay. TCRdb itself ran the PCR reads through MiXCR, one entry per CDR3 protein. This table has some 20,000 distinct CDR3 sequences, around 48% appearing once. Deletions cut 0 bases from V and 3 bases from J, with 6 bases between. This CDR3 spans 14 amino acids. In germline, CDR1 is MNHEY, CDR2 SVGAGI.

J is TRBJ1-5 and V is TRBV6-5; D unclear. Source: CD4+ T cells from blood, cultured in vitro, taken after SARS-CoV-2 vaccination. This TCR came from a human donor who had recovered from COVID-19. CDR3 residues: CASSYSRLNQPQHF. The CDR3 DNA sequence: TGTGCCAGCAGTTACTCTAGACTCAATCAGCCCCAGCATTTT.